This is a list of T cell receptor beta chains from one sample in a study of T cells in Graves' hyperthyroidism and ophthalmopathy. TCRdb ran MiXCR on the multiplex PCR reads and lists one entry per CDR3 protein. The sample consists of 500,000 to 750,000 distinct CDR3 sequences, 13% to 15% of them appearing once. Sample: blood. The receptors were gathered from a woman younger than 30 with Graves' ophthalmopathy. Both conserved end residues are part of each CDR3. D genes are given only for firm matches. Clone sizes are given selectively: once, few, many, or a class where the clone is expanded.

abundance: many; v_gene: TRBV10-3; j_gene: TRBJ2-5; d_gene: -; len: 13; CDR3aa: CAISDLGQETQYF; CDR3nt: TGTGCCATCAGTGACCTAGGCCAAGAGACCCAGTACTTC
abundance: few; v_gene: TRBV20-1; j_gene: TRBJ2-4; d_gene: TRBD1; len: 13; CDR3aa: CSGGGMGENIQYF; CDR3nt: TGCAGTGGAGGGGGCATGGGGGAAAACATTCAGTACTTC
abundance: -; v_gene: TRBV9; j_gene: TRBJ2-3; d_gene: -; len: 16; CDR3aa: CASMGGDQRRRDTQYF; CDR3nt: TGTGCCAGCATGGGCGGGGACCAGCGACGCCGAGATACGCAGTATTTT
abundance: -; v_gene: TRBV6-2/TRBV6-3; j_gene: TRBJ2-1; d_gene: -; len: 12; CDR3aa: CASRIRQNEQFF; CDR3nt: TGTGCCAGCAGAATACGACAGAATGAGCAGTTCTTC
abundance: once; v_gene: TRBV19; j_gene: TRBJ1-1; d_gene: TRBD1; len: 16; CDR3aa: CASTRRPDRGSTEAFF; CDR3nt: TGTGCCAGTACAAGACGCCCCGACAGGGGATCCACTGAAGCTTTCTTT
abundance: many; v_gene: TRBV24-1; j_gene: TRBJ1-2; d_gene: -; len: 14; CDR3aa: CATSDPGREDGYTF; CDR3nt: TGTGCCACCAGTGATCCCGGGAGAGAGGATGGCTACACCTTC
abundance: many; v_gene: TRBV7-2; j_gene: TRBJ2-5; d_gene: -; len: 17; CDR3aa: CASSLGEGRPAGETQYF; CDR3nt: TGTGCCAGCAGCTTAGGTGAGGGACGTCCCGCTGGAGAGACCCAGTACTTC
abundance: -; v_gene: TRBV2; j_gene: TRBJ2-2; d_gene: -; len: 18; CDR3aa: CASSEPPATGRGTGELFF; CDR3nt: TGTGCCAGCAGTGAACCCCCCGCGACAGGGCGGGGCACCGGGGAGCTGTTTTTT
abundance: many; v_gene: TRBV6-1; j_gene: TRBJ2-7; d_gene: -; len: 15; CDR3aa: CASSSPSSVVHEQYF; CDR3nt: TGTGCCAGCAGCAGCCCATCTAGCGTTGTCCACGAGCAGTACTTC
abundance: many; v_gene: TRBV27; j_gene: TRBJ2-7; d_gene: TRBD1; len: 15; CDR3aa: CASSHRQGGSYEQYF; CDR3nt: TGTGCCAGCAGTCACCGACAGGGGGGGTCCTACGAGCAGTACTTC
abundance: -; v_gene: TRBV28; j_gene: TRBJ2-7; d_gene: -; len: 12; CDR3aa: CASSLRLDEQYF; CDR3nt: TGTGCCAGCAGTTTAAGACTAGACGAGCAGTACTTC
abundance: few; v_gene: TRBV11-2; j_gene: TRBJ2-7; d_gene: -; len: 17; CDR3aa: CASSSLGIRVPSYEQYF; CDR3nt: TGTGCCAGCAGCTCCCTAGGTATCCGGGTACCTTCCTACGAGCAGTACTTC
abundance: -; v_gene: TRBV19; j_gene: TRBJ1-5; d_gene: -; len: 16; CDR3aa: CASSFRRAMNNQPQHF; CDR3nt: TGTGCCAGTAGTTTTAGGAGGGCGATGAACAATCAGCCCCAGCATTTT
abundance: many; v_gene: TRBV28; j_gene: TRBJ1-2; d_gene: TRBD1; len: 15; CDR3aa: CASSLTGTVNYGYTF; CDR3nt: TGTGCCAGCAGTTTAACCGGGACAGTTAACTATGGCTACACCTTC
abundance: few; v_gene: TRBV12-3/TRBV12-4; j_gene: TRBJ2-7; d_gene: -; len: 15; CDR3aa: CASSFKLLPAYEQYF; CDR3nt: TGTGCCAGCAGTTTTAAACTCTTACCAGCCTACGAGCAGTACTTC
abundance: -; v_gene: TRBV4-1; j_gene: TRBJ2-7; d_gene: TRBD2; len: 17; CDR3aa: CASSQAGLAGAEGEQYF; CDR3nt: TGCGCCAGCAGCCAAGCTGGACTAGCGGGAGCGGAAGGCGAGCAGTACTTC
abundance: few; v_gene: TRBV5-5; j_gene: TRBJ2-7; d_gene: TRBD2; len: 17; CDR3aa: CASSLVPSGTRAYEQYF; CDR3nt: TGTGCCAGCAGCTTGGTGCCTAGCGGGACCCGGGCCTACGAGCAGTACTTC
abundance: many; v_gene: TRBV7-2; j_gene: TRBJ1-4; d_gene: -; len: 15; CDR3aa: CASSLTTGDSEKLFF; CDR3nt: TGTGCCAGCAGCTTAACGACAGGTGATAGTGAAAAACTGTTTTTT
abundance: many; v_gene: TRBV27; j_gene: TRBJ2-7; d_gene: -; len: 16; CDR3aa: CASSLEVGRISYEQYF; CDR3nt: TGTGCCAGCAGTTTAGAGGTGGGGCGGATCTCCTACGAGCAGTACTTC
abundance: many; v_gene: TRBV12-3/TRBV12-4; j_gene: TRBJ1-1; d_gene: -; len: 15; CDR3aa: CASSLGGQGLTEAFF; CDR3nt: TGTGCCAGCAGTTTAGGGGGGCAGGGGCTAACTGAAGCTTTCTTT
abundance: -; v_gene: TRBV13; j_gene: TRBJ2-7; d_gene: -; len: 15; CDR3aa: CASSQIMGTQVGQYF; CDR3nt: TGCGCCAGCAGCCAGATTATGGGGACCCAGGTCGGGCAGTACTTC
abundance: -; v_gene: TRBV6-5; j_gene: TRBJ1-1; d_gene: TRBD1; len: 14; CDR3aa: CASSYPGQGAEAFF; CDR3nt: TGTGCCAGCAGTTACCCGGGACAGGGGGCTGAAGCTTTCTTT
abundance: -; v_gene: TRBV4-1; j_gene: TRBJ2-7; d_gene: -; len: 17; CDR3aa: CASSQAGAPGRSYEQYF; CDR3nt: TGCGCCAGCAGCCAAGCAGGGGCGCCGGGAAGGTCCTACGAGCAGTACTTC
abundance: many; v_gene: TRBV28; j_gene: TRBJ2-7; d_gene: TRBD2; len: 15; CDR3aa: CARPLGEGLPHEQYF; CDR3nt: TGTGCCAGACCCTTAGGGGAGGGCCTTCCACACGAGCAGTACTTC
abundance: -; v_gene: TRBV18; j_gene: TRBJ1-1; d_gene: -; len: 16; CDR3aa: CASSPIRGGGGTEAFF; CDR3nt: TGTGCCAGCTCACCAATTCGGGGCGGAGGGGGCACTGAAGCTTTCTTT
abundance: many; v_gene: TRBV6-1; j_gene: TRBJ2-7; d_gene: TRBD2; len: 15; CDR3aa: CASSEYASGTYEQYF; CDR3nt: TGTGCCAGCAGTGAATACGCTAGCGGGACCTACGAGCAGTACTTC
abundance: -; v_gene: TRBV11-2; j_gene: TRBJ2-5; d_gene: -; len: 15; CDR3aa: CASSKSEGPQETQYF; CDR3nt: TGTGCCAGCAGCAAGTCCGAGGGGCCCCAAGAGACCCAGTACTTC
abundance: few; v_gene: TRBV19; j_gene: TRBJ1-3; d_gene: TRBD1; len: 16; CDR3aa: CASSTGTGTTGNTIYF; CDR3nt: TGTGCCAGTAGTACCGGGACAGGGACAACTGGAAACACCATATATTTT
abundance: many; v_gene: TRBV10-3; j_gene: TRBJ1-5; d_gene: -; len: 11; CDR3aa: CAISRNEPQHF; CDR3nt: TGTGCCATCAGCCGAAATGAGCCCCAGCATTTT
abundance: many; v_gene: TRBV7-3; j_gene: TRBJ2-5; d_gene: TRBD1; len: 17; CDR3aa: CASSLNGGTGSDETQYF; CDR3nt: TGTGCCAGCAGCTTAAACGGGGGGACAGGGTCCGATGAGACCCAGTACTTC
abundance: many; v_gene: TRBV6-6; j_gene: TRBJ1-4; d_gene: -; len: 15; CDR3aa: CASSYGGHTNEKLFF; CDR3nt: TGTGCCAGCAGTTACGGGGGACACACGAATGAAAAACTGTTTTTT
abundance: many; v_gene: TRBV10-3; j_gene: TRBJ2-5; d_gene: TRBD2; len: 15; CDR3aa: CAIKTSGKGGETQYF; CDR3nt: TGTGCCATCAAAACTAGCGGGAAGGGTGGAGAGACCCAGTACTTC
abundance: many; v_gene: TRBV7-9; j_gene: TRBJ2-5; d_gene: -; len: 16; CDR3aa: CASSSSSGRLQETQYF; CDR3nt: TGTGCCAGCAGCTCCTCTTCTGGACGGCTGCAAGAGACCCAGTACTTC
abundance: few; v_gene: TRBV5-8; j_gene: TRBJ2-1; d_gene: TRBD1; len: 16; CDR3aa: CASSLARGQVYNEQFF; CDR3nt: TGTGCCAGCAGCTTGGCGCGGGGACAGGTTTACAATGAGCAGTTCTTC
abundance: -; v_gene: TRBV19; j_gene: TRBJ2-7; d_gene: TRBD2; len: 14; CDR3aa: CASSTSGANYEQYF; CDR3nt: TGTGCCAGTAGTACTAGCGGGGCAAACTACGAGCAGTACTTC
abundance: -; v_gene: TRBV4-1; j_gene: TRBJ2-5; d_gene: -; len: 12; CDR3aa: CASRGRTETQYF; CDR3nt: TGCGCCAGCAGGGGGCGCACAGAGACCCAGTACTTC
abundance: few; v_gene: TRBV19; j_gene: TRBJ1-5; d_gene: TRBD1; len: 15; CDR3aa: CASTAGTGSNQPQHF; CDR3nt: TGTGCCAGTACCGCAGGGACAGGGAGCAATCAGCCCCAGCATTTT
abundance: -; v_gene: TRBV29-1; j_gene: TRBJ1-1; d_gene: -; len: 14; CDR3aa: CSVYYTGENTEAFF; CDR3nt: TGCAGCGTCTACTACACGGGCGAGAACACTGAAGCTTTCTTT
abundance: -; v_gene: TRBV13; j_gene: TRBJ1-3; d_gene: -; len: 15; CDR3aa: CASSPGPTAGNTIYF; CDR3nt: TGTGCCAGCAGCCCAGGTCCGACAGCTGGAAACACCATATATTTT
abundance: many; v_gene: TRBV30; j_gene: TRBJ1-1; d_gene: -; len: 14; CDR3aa: CAWIQGTGRTEAFF; CDR3nt: TGTGCCTGGATCCAAGGCACAGGGCGGACTGAAGCTTTCTTT
abundance: -; v_gene: TRBV7-9; j_gene: TRBJ1-2; d_gene: TRBD1; len: 18; CDR3aa: CASSLKSGTDLPLGGYTF; CDR3nt: TGTGCCAGCAGCTTAAAAAGTGGGACAGATCTCCCACTCGGTGGCTACACCTTC
abundance: -; v_gene: TRBV7-2; j_gene: TRBJ1-1; d_gene: -; len: 16; CDR3aa: CASSLAGAGPNTEAFF; CDR3nt: TGTGCCAGCAGCTTAGCGGGAGCAGGGCCGAACACTGAAGCTTTCTTT
abundance: many; v_gene: TRBV7-2; j_gene: TRBJ2-2; d_gene: TRBD2; len: 13; CDR3aa: CAIGGGNTGELFF; CDR3nt: TGTGCCATCGGGGGGGGGAACACCGGGGAGCTGTTTTTT
abundance: -; v_gene: TRBV19; j_gene: TRBJ1-5; d_gene: -; len: 16; CDR3aa: CASSPDARWSNQPQHF; CDR3nt: TGTGCCAGTAGTCCAGACGCGAGATGGAGCAATCAGCCCCAGCATTTT
abundance: many; v_gene: TRBV28; j_gene: TRBJ1-6; d_gene: -; len: 13; CDR3aa: CASTSGRRITLHF; CDR3nt: TGTGCCAGCACCTCCGGGAGGAGGATCACCCTCCACTTT
abundance: -; v_gene: TRBV7-9; j_gene: TRBJ2-6; d_gene: -; len: 17; CDR3aa: CASSFFKANSGANVLTF; CDR3nt: TGTGCCAGCAGCTTTTTTAAGGCGAACTCTGGGGCCAACGTCCTGACTTTC
abundance: many; v_gene: TRBV20-1; j_gene: TRBJ2-7; d_gene: TRBD1; len: 15; CDR3aa: CSAPAGRQGSSEQYF; CDR3nt: TGCAGTGCCCCTGCGGGTAGACAGGGGTCGAGTGAGCAGTACTTC
abundance: -; v_gene: TRBV19; j_gene: TRBJ2-7; d_gene: TRBD1; len: 14; CDR3aa: CASRGTGEHYEQYF; CDR3nt: TGTGCCAGTAGGGGGACAGGAGAACACTACGAGCAGTACTTC
abundance: -; v_gene: TRBV20-1; j_gene: TRBJ1-5; d_gene: TRBD1; len: 15; CDR3aa: CSALPAGQSNQPQHF; CDR3nt: TGCAGTGCCCTACCGGCGGGACAGAGCAATCAGCCCCAGCATTTT
abundance: few; v_gene: TRBV6-5; j_gene: TRBJ2-7; d_gene: TRBD1; len: 17; CDR3aa: CASSYSQTGQGVSEQYF; CDR3nt: TGTGCCAGCAGTTACTCTCAAACGGGACAGGGAGTTAGCGAGCAGTACTTC
abundance: many; v_gene: TRBV6-2/TRBV6-3; j_gene: TRBJ2-2; d_gene: -; len: 17; CDR3aa: CASSYGLHLSGTGELFF; CDR3nt: TGTGCCAGCAGTTACGGTTTGCATCTCAGCGGCACCGGGGAGCTGTTTTTT